This is a list of T cell receptor beta chains from one sample in a study of CD8 T cells in Susac syndrome. One entry per CDR3 protein, called by TCRdb with MiXCR from the immunoSEQ multiplex PCR reads. Here the sample spans tens of thousands of distinct CDR3 sequences, approximately 93% being singletons. The sample was CD8+ T cells from PBMCs. These TCRs come from a human donor with multiple sclerosis. The CDR3 runs from the conserved cysteine through the conserved F or W. D genes are given only for firm matches. Not every row has a clone size; where given, it reads once, few, many or a size class.

TRBV23-1	.	TRBJ1-2	.	CASSQSNHDDGGNYGYTF	TGCGCCAGCAGTCAATCTAATCATGACGACGGGGGGAACTATGGCTACACCTTC
TRBV4-3	.	TRBJ1-5	.	CASSQERWVGQPQHF	TGCGCCAGCAGCCAAGAAAGGTGGGTAGGTCAGCCCCAGCATTTT
TRBV19	TRBD1	TRBJ1-5	.	CASSIQFGTGENQPQHF	TGTGCCAGTAGTATCCAATTTGGGACAGGGGAAAATCAGCCCCAGCATTTT
TRBV2	.	TRBJ1-6	.	CASNGGLVDSSYNSPLHF	TGTGCCAGCAATGGGGGGCTGGTGGATAGCTCCTATAATTCACCCCTCCACTTT
TRBV29-1	TRBD1	TRBJ2-5	.	CSVEGVRTGFQETQYF	TGCAGCGTTGAAGGTGTCAGGACAGGGTTTCAAGAGACCCAGTACTTC
TRBV7-9	.	TRBJ2-4	.	CASSLGGEAKNIQYF	TGTGCCAGCAGCTTAGGGGGGGAAGCCAAAAACATTCAGTACTTC
TRBV7-3	.	TRBJ2-1	.	CASSLGGVAGEQFF	TGTGCCAGCAGCTTAGGTGGGGTGGCGGGGGAGCAGTTCTTC
TRBV30	.	TRBJ2-5	.	CAWTFAGPRETQYF	TGTGCCTGGACCTTTGCAGGGCCACGAGAGACCCAGTACTTC
TRBV29-1	.	TRBJ1-1	.	CSVEDGSSTGTEAFF	TGCAGCGTTGAAGATGGGTCATCCACGGGCACTGAAGCTTTCTTT
TRBV29-1	TRBD1	TRBJ1-2	few	CSVEYSWTGEGYGYTF	TGCAGCGTCGAATACTCGTGGACAGGGGAGGGGTATGGCTACACCTTC
TRBV19	TRBD2	TRBJ2-1	few	CASSLAGGIYNEQFF	TGTGCCAGTAGCCTAGCGGGGGGTATATACAATGAGCAGTTCTTC
TRBV6-5	.	TRBJ1-1	.	CASSYTPGERTEAFF	TGTGCCAGCAGCTACACACCGGGGGAGCGGACTGAAGCTTTCTTT
TRBV7-9	.	TRBJ1-1	once	CASSLGRVTEAFF	TGTGCCAGCAGCTTAGGCAGGGTCACTGAAGCTTTCTTT
TRBV29-1	.	TRBJ2-2	.	CSVAPSSDTGELFF	TGCAGCGTTGCCCCCAGCAGTGACACCGGGGAGCTGTTTTTT
TRBV11-2	.	TRBJ2-7	.	CASSLVPSVAYEQYF	TGTGCCAGCAGCTTAGTCCCATCAGTTGCCTACGAGCAGTACTTC
TRBV29-1	TRBD1	TRBJ1-1	.	CSVGTGGSEAFF	TGCAGCGTCGGCACAGGGGGCTCTGAAGCTTTCTTT
TRBV15	TRBD1	TRBJ1-5	.	CATGTANQPQHF	TGTGCCACTGGGACAGCGAATCAGCCCCAGCATTTT
TRBV15	.	TRBJ1-1	.	CATSREGGHLNTEAFF	TGTGCCACCAGCAGAGAAGGGGGGCACTTGAACACTGAAGCTTTCTTT
TRBV6-2/TRBV6-3	.	TRBJ2-2	.	CASSYSVLGELFF	TGTGCCAGCAGTTACTCGGTTCTCGGGGAGCTGTTTTTT
TRBV5-1	.	TRBJ2-7	.	CASSEDTGSEGYEQYF	TGCGCCAGCAGCGAGGATACAGGGAGCGAAGGCTACGAGCAGTACTTC
TRBV5-1	.	TRBJ1-2	.	CASSLDITPGASDGYTF	TGCGCCAGCAGCTTGGACATTACTCCCGGAGCGTCTGATGGCTACACCTTC
TRBV15	.	TRBJ2-7	.	CATSRDPYEQYF	TGTGCCACCAGCAGAGACCCCTACGAGCAGTACTTC
TRBV9	.	TRBJ2-1	.	CASSVAGGGNEQFF	TGTGCCAGCAGCGTAGCCGGGGGTGGTAATGAGCAGTTCTTC
TRBV23-1	.	TRBJ1-5	.	CASSPLGPTFGRESNQPQHF	TGCGCCAGCAGTCCTTTGGGACCAACTTTCGGACGTGAAAGCAATCAGCCCCAGCATTTT
TRBV2	.	TRBJ1-1	.	CASSASRLEAFF	TGTGCCAGCAGTGCGAGCAGACTTGAAGCTTTCTTT
TRBV7-9	TRBD1	TRBJ1-1	.	CASSPQGATNTEAFF	TGTGCCAGCAGCCCACAGGGGGCCACGAACACTGAAGCTTTCTTT
TRBV27	TRBD1	TRBJ1-2	.	CASSQQGAHGYTF	TGTGCCAGCAGTCAACAGGGGGCGCATGGCTACACCTTC
TRBV9	TRBD1	TRBJ2-3	.	CASSLRDRATDTQYF	TGTGCCAGCAGCCTCCGGGACAGGGCTACAGATACGCAGTATTTT
TRBV7-8	.	TRBJ1-5	.	CASSQEATKQPQHF	TGTGCCAGCAGCCAAGAGGCAACCAAACAGCCCCAGCATTTT
TRBV6-5	.	TRBJ1-1	.	CASSFKTDNTEAFF	TGTGCCAGCAGTTTTAAGACAGATAACACTGAAGCTTTCTTT
TRBV29-1	.	TRBJ2-7	.	CSVEDRTDYEQYF	TGCAGCGTTGAAGATCGTACAGACTACGAGCAGTACTTC
TRBV5-6	.	TRBJ2-7	.	CASSFYHEQYF	TGTGCCAGCAGCTTCTACCACGAGCAGTACTTC
TRBV4-1	.	TRBJ1-2	.	CASSPRADPSRGSGGYTF	TGCGCCAGCAGCCCAAGGGCAGATCCTAGCAGGGGCTCGGGGGGCTACACCTTC
TRBV29-1	.	TRBJ1-2	once	CSVEIAPYGYTF	TGCAGCGTTGAAATTGCGCCATATGGCTACACCTTC
TRBV19	.	TRBJ1-1	.	CASSIGRNTEAFF	TGTGCCAGTAGTATTGGACGCAACACTGAAGCTTTCTTT
TRBV7-9	TRBD1	TRBJ1-5	once	CASSPAGGNNQPQHF	TGTGCCAGCAGCCCAGCAGGGGGGAACAATCAGCCCCAGCATTTT
TRBV7-8	.	TRBJ2-7	.	CASSSAGHLSHEQYF	TGTGCCAGCAGCTCCGCCGGACATCTCTCCCACGAGCAGTACTTC